Each of the 28 T cell receptor beta chains below was sequenced from the same sample in a study of T-cell memory formation after mild COVID-19. From the 5' RACE reads, TCRdb called clonotypes with MiXCR, one entry per CDR3 protein. The repertoire has 55,000 to 70,000 distinct CDR3 sequences, about a quarter of them found once; the top ten carry more than 40%. Sequencing was done on a sample of PBMCs or a T cell subset sorted from them (not recorded which). These receptors were taken from a man aged 18 to 30 who had mild COVID-19 (a few samples of this study predate the infection). Cell type and time point are not known.

This rearrangement joins TRBV7-9 to TRBJ2-3; TRBD2 matches at 13 bases. The V gene's germline CDR1 is SEHNR and CDR2 FQNEAQ (reference sequence). V trimming: 6 bases; J trimming: 0 bases; junction bases outside the gene matches: 6. The length of the CDR3 is 17 residues. Here the CDR3 reads CASRPGLAGLSTDTQYF. The CDR3 DNA sequence: TGTGCCAGCAGACCGGGACTAGCGGGGCTTAGCACAGATACGCAGTATTTT.

The V gene is TRBV4-1, the J gene TRBJ1-5, with D possibly being TRBD1 (5 bases). The CDR3 runs 15 residues. CDR1 is MGHRA and CDR2 is YSYEKL in the germline V gene. V lost 4 bases and J 6 bases, leaving 16 bases between the germline ends. CDR3 residues: CASSLGGQNGQPQHF. In DNA, the CDR3 is TGCGCCAGCAGCCTGGGGGGTCAGAATGGTCAGCCCCAGCATTTT.

This clonotype was found a few times. The V and J genes are TRBV12-3 or TRBV12-4 and TRBJ2-2; D tentatively reads TRBD1 or TRBD2 (5 bases each). The CDR3 consists of 16 residues. With 7 bases removed from V and 5 bases from J, the gap between germline ends came to 20 bases. The DNA for the CDR3 is TGTGCCAGCAAGGCCTGGGGACCGACGGGGACCGGGGAGCTGTTTTTT. Translating it yields CASKAWGPTGTGELFF.

The CDR3 here is CSAKAADRSYNEQFF. For the CDR3, the DNA is TGCAGTGCTAAGGCGGCGGACCGATCCTACAATGAGCAGTTCTTC. J is TRBJ2-1 and V is TRBV20-1; D gene uncertain. CDR3 size: 15 residues. The ends were cut back, 4 bases at V and 1 base at J, with 14 bases in the middle. Germline V lookup: CDR1 DFQATT, CDR2 SNEGSKA (reference sequence).

The chain uses TRBV27 and TRBJ2-7, with 11 bases that match TRBD2. Germline loops: CDR1 MNHEY, CDR2 SMNVEV (reference sequence). CDR3 length: 18 amino acids. Germline trimming cut 0 bases from V and 3 bases from J; bases unmatched to any gene: 10. Here the CDR3 DNA reads TGTGCCAGCAGTTTATCGGTACCTTTCCTAGCGGGGGGCTACGAGCAGTACTTC. Residues: CASSLSVPFLAGGYEQYF.

This clonotype was recorded a few times. The J gene is TRBJ2-5, the V gene TRBV5-1, with D uncertain. Trimming pared 0 bases from V and 1 base from J, leaving 7 bases between. Per germline, CDR1 SGHRS and CDR2 YFSETQ. This CDR3 contains 14 residues. The CDR3 DNA sequence: TGCGCCAGCAGCTTGGAGGGCTCCCAAGAGACCCAGTACTTC. Protein: CASSLEGSQETQYF.

The chain couples TRBV9 to TRBJ1-5, with a tentative D call TRBD1 (5 bases). The CDR3 extends over 15 amino acids. The germline V and J ends were trimmed by 0 bases and 5 bases, with 12 bases remaining between them. The V gene's germline CDR1 is SGDLS and CDR2 YYNGEE. This chain's CDR3 is CASSVGGREDQPQHF. The CDR3 DNA sequence: TGTGCCAGCAGCGTAGGGGGCAGGGAGGATCAGCCCCAGCATTTT. The whole variable domain, remainder taken from reference TRBV9 and TRBJ1-5, is DSGVTQTPKHLITATGQRVTLRCSPRSGDLSVYWYQQSLDQGLQFLIQYYNGEERAKGNILERFSAQQFPDLHSELNLSSLELGDSALYFCASSVGGREDQPQHFGDGTRLSIL.

In its sample, this clonotype was seen a few times. The chain couples TRBV20-1 to TRBJ1-2; D is ambiguous. Germline CDR1 and CDR2: DFQATT and SNEGSKA (reference sequence). Trimming shortened V by 5 bases and J by 2 bases, and 12 bases separated the two germline ends. The CDR3 sequence is 13 residues long. CDR3: CSAPREQNYGYTF. For the CDR3, the DNA is TGCAGTGCTCCCCGGGAGCAAAACTATGGCTACACCTTC.

The gene calls are TRBV19 and TRBJ2-7; D is uncertain. The CDR3 totals 12 residues. CDR1 and CDR2 (germline): LNHDA, SQIVND (reference sequence). Trimming left V 5 bases short and J 3 bases short, with 8 bases between. CDR3: CASSAIYYEQYV. In nucleotides, the CDR3 is TGTGCCAGTAGTGCTATATACTACGAGCAGTACGTC.

The rearrangement uses TRBV6-5 and TRBJ2-1; D is undetermined. V dropped 0 bases and J dropped 5 bases, with 11 bases sitting between them. CDR3 size: 15 residues. Germline CDR1 and CDR2: MNHEY and SVGAGI. CDR3 coding DNA: TGTGCCAGCAGTTACTCAGGGAAGGCCCACAATGAGCAGTTCTTC. Translating it yields CASSYSGKAHNEQFF.

This clonotype was found a few times. The chain has TRBV6-1 and TRBJ2-5, with TRBD1 identical over 7 bases. This CDR3 contains 14 residues. V lost 4 bases and J lost 5; bases outside the gene matches: 7. CDR1 is MNHNS and CDR2 is SASEGT in the germline V gene. CDR3 bases: TGTGCCAGCAGTGTATGGACAGGAAGGGAGACCCAGTACTTC. As protein: CASSVWTGRETQYF.

V usage is TRBV6-4 and J usage is TRBJ2-3, with TRBD2 as a possible D gene (6 bases). This CDR3 spans 15 amino acids. Trimming stripped 5 bases from V and 1 base from J, with 13 bases between. The germline CDR1 and CDR2 sequences are MRHNA and SNTAGT. CDR3 residues: CASSLSSGGTDTQYF. The CDR3 DNA sequence: TGTGCCAGCAGTCTATCATCGGGGGGCACAGATACGCAGTATTTT.

There are a few counts of this clonotype. J is TRBJ2-2 and V is TRBV20-1; possibly TRBD1 for D (6 bases). This CDR3 is 15 amino acids long. V was clipped by 0 bases and J by 1 base, with 9 bases between them. From germline, CDR1 is DFQATT and CDR2 SNEGSKA (reference sequence). In DNA form, the CDR3 reads TGCAGTGCTAGAGATCGGGACAAGAACACCGGGGAGCTGTTTTTT. It yields the protein CSARDRDKNTGELFF.

This clonotype was seen only a few times. The genes are TRBV18 and TRBJ2-1; perhaps TRBD2 as D (6 bases). Per the germline V gene, CDR1 is KGHSH and CDR2 is LQKENI. V lost 3 bases, J lost 6 bases, and 18 bases lay in between. This CDR3 region has 16 residues. Here the CDR3 DNA reads TGTGCCAGCTCACCTAGCGGAGGGGCGCTTAGCAATGAGCAGTTCTTC. This translates into CASSPSGGALSNEQFF.

This clonotype was observed a handful of times. V usage is TRBV7-9 and J usage is TRBJ2-7, with D unresolved. The CDR3 is 13 amino acids. Germline CDR1 is SEHNR and CDR2 is FQNEAQ (reference sequence). V lost 8 bases to trimming and J lost 1 base, with 12 bases between them. CDR3 in amino acids: CASELAESYEQYV. CDR3 nucleotide sequence: TGTGCCAGCGAACTGGCAGAGTCCTACGAGCAGTACGTC.

The V and J genes are TRBV7-9 and TRBJ2-5; 14 bases are a match to TRBD2. CDR1 SEHNR and CDR2 FQNEAQ come from the germline V gene (reference sequence). Trimming at V came to 5 bases and at J to 5 bases, leaving 7 bases not matched to a gene. This CDR3 is 16 amino acids long. The CDR3 sequence: CASSETSGGAWETQYF. CDR3 nucleotides: TGTGCCAGCAGCGAGACTAGCGGGGGGGCCTGGGAGACCCAGTACTTC.

This clonotype was seen a handful of times. V and J are TRBV15 and TRBJ2-5; no clear D. The CDR3 extends over 14 amino acids. Germline V gene data show CDR1 as LNHNV and CDR2 as YYDKDF (reference sequence). Trimming shortened V by 3 bases and J by 0 bases, and 8 bases separated the two germline ends. The CDR3 sequence is CATSSGRDQETQYF. In DNA form, the CDR3 reads TGTGCCACCAGCAGCGGACGGGACCAAGAGACCCAGTACTTC. The full variable domain, with the rest looked up from reference TRBV15 and TRBJ2-5, is DAMVIQNPRYQVTQFGKPVTLSCSQTLNHNVMYWYQQKSSQAPKLLFHYYDKDFNNEADTPDNFQSRRPNTSFCFLDIRSPGLGDTAMYLCATSSGRDQETQYFGPGTRLLVL.

The chain joins TRBV6-5 to TRBJ2-1; 7 nucleotides match TRBD1. Per germline, CDR1 MNHEY and CDR2 SVGAGI. V was pared by 8 bases and J by 7 bases, with 11 bases of the junction left unmatched. CDR3 length: 14 residues. Here the CDR3 DNA reads TGTGCCAGCCACCCACAGGGGATTATGAATGAGCAGTTCTTC. It is translated as CASHPQGIMNEQFF.

The chain carries TRBV20-1 and TRBJ1-4; D is perhaps TRBD1 (5 bases). V was trimmed by 0 bases and J by 7 bases, leaving 12 bases between them. The CDR3 has 14 residues. Germline loops: CDR1 DFQATT, CDR2 SNEGSKA (reference sequence). The CDR3 is CSARDIGGGEKLFF. DNA of the CDR3: TGCAGTGCTAGAGATATTGGGGGTGGTGAAAAACTGTTTTTT.

The gene calls are TRBV12-3 or TRBV12-4 and TRBJ1-1; D gene unclear. This CDR3 spans 16 amino acids. Between the trimmed V and J ends, which lost 1 base and 2 bases, there was a span of 14 bases. This chain's CDR3 is CASSLEGSNPNTEAFF. The CDR3 coding sequence is TGTGCCAGCAGTTTAGAGGGAAGCAACCCTAACACTGAAGCTTTCTTT.

The chain links TRBV2 to TRBJ1-1; D remains unclear. The V end lost 2 bases, the J end lost 11 bases, and 15 bases lay between the germline ends. This CDR3 comprises 13 residues. Germline CDR1 reads SNHLY; CDR2 reads FYNNEI. The CDR3 reads CASSERIQSGAFF. The CDR3 nucleotides are TGTGCCAGCAGTGAAAGAATCCAATCTGGGGCTTTCTTT.

This clonotype was recorded a few times. The rearrangement joins TRBV6-5 to TRBJ2-2; a possible D gene is TRBD2 (6 bases). Trimming cost V 0 bases and J 5 bases, with 7 bases left between them. CDR1 and CDR2 from the germline V gene are MNHEY and SVGAGI. The CDR3 contains 14 residues. CDR3 DNA: TGTGCCAGCAGTTACTCGGGGGGAACCGGGGAGCTGTTTTTT. This sequence encodes CASSYSGGTGELFF.

This clonotype was observed a few times. The chain carries TRBV5-1 and TRBJ2-5; D gene uncertain. The V gene's germline CDR1 is SGHRS and CDR2 YFSETQ. The germline V and J ends were trimmed by 4 bases and 5 bases, with 15 bases remaining between them. The CDR3 totals 14 residues. In DNA form, the CDR3 reads TGCGCCAGCAGCCCCTGGTGGGTGTACGAGACCCAGTACTTC. This translates into CASSPWWVYETQYF.

This clonotype has just a few counts. This chain joins TRBV4-1 and TRBJ2-1; D gene uncertain. CDR1 MGHRA and CDR2 YSYEKL come from the germline V gene. The germline V and J ends were trimmed by 0 bases and 3 bases, with 12 bases remaining between them. The CDR3 loop spans 16 amino acids. The CDR3 region has the DNA TGCGCCAGCAGCCAAGATGGGCACAACAGCTACAATGAGCAGTTCTTC. Protein: CASSQDGHNSYNEQFF.

Ten or more counts support this clonotype. J is TRBJ2-3 and V is TRBV5-1, with 8 bases aligning to TRBD2. Trimming removed 1 base from V and 3 bases from J; junction bases left unmatched: 4. Germline V CDR1 and CDR2: SGHRS, YFSETQ. The CDR3 spans 15 residues. CDR3 in DNA: TGCGCCAGCAGCTTGTCCGGGGGGGGGACAGATACGCAGTATTTT. Translating gives CASSLSGGGTDTQYF.

CDR3 sequence (DNA): TGTGCCAGCAGTTTAGAGGACAGTAGCAATCAGCCCCAGCATTTT. Protein product: CASSLEDSSNQPQHF. This chain connects TRBV12-3 or TRBV12-4 to TRBJ1-5; TRBD1 might be the D (6 bases). This CDR3 contains 15 residues. V was shortened by 1 base and J by 0 bases, with 7 bases between the two germline ends.

In this sample, this clonotype turned up once. The chain employs TRBV5-4 and TRBJ2-3; TRBD2 is a possible D gene (6 bases). The CDR3 spans 15 residues. V was trimmed by 3 bases and J by 2 bases, leaving 13 bases between them. The germline gives CDR1 SGHNT, CDR2 YYREEE (reference sequence). CDR3 protein: CASSWWDSNTDTQYF. CDR3 DNA sequence: TGTGCCAGCAGCTGGTGGGACTCAAACACAGATACGCAGTATTTT.

As DNA, the CDR3 is TGCGCCAGCAGCCCCGGGACATTTAGCACAGATACGCAGTATTTT. Translating gives CASSPGTFSTDTQYF. This chain connects TRBV5-1 to TRBJ2-3, with a tentative D call TRBD1 (6 bases). Germline CDR1 reads SGHRS; CDR2 reads YFSETQ. This CDR3 comprises 15 residues. V lost 4 bases and J 0 bases, leaving 12 bases between the germline ends.